These T cell receptor beta chains were read from a single sample in a study of blood T cells in healthy people across ages. TCRdb used MiXCR to reprocess the 5' RACE reads, holding one entry per CDR3 protein. The sample has approximately 800,000 distinct CDR3 sequences, around 36% seen once. What was sequenced was blood. The receptors were gathered from a young man in good health. CDR3s include the opening cysteine and the closing phenylalanine or tryptophan. Each record gives: clone size, J gene, D gene, V gene, CDR3 protein, CDR3 DNA. The D gene is left open where the match is weak. A row's size may be missing; if present it is once, few, many or a size class.

abundance: NA; j_gene: TRBJ2-1; d_gene: TRBD1; v_gene: TRBV4-3; CDR3aa: CASSQAYRGREQFF; CDR3nt: TGCGCCAGCAGCCAAGCCTACAGGGGTAGGGAGCAGTTCTTC
abundance: NA; j_gene: TRBJ1-1; d_gene: NA; v_gene: TRBV12-3/TRBV12-4; CDR3aa: CASSSFKGDGRRNTEAFF; CDR3nt: TGTGCCAGCAGTTCATTTAAGGGAGATGGACGGAGGAACACTGAAGCTTTCTTT
abundance: NA; j_gene: TRBJ2-1; d_gene: TRBD2; v_gene: TRBV10-3; CDR3aa: CASGLAPRYEQFF; CDR3nt: TGTGCCAGCGGACTAGCCCCGAGGTATGAGCAGTTCTTC
abundance: NA; j_gene: TRBJ2-5; d_gene: NA; v_gene: TRBV12-3/TRBV12-4; CDR3aa: CASSLGLQGGEAQYF; CDR3nt: TGTGCCAGCAGTTTAGGGCTACAGGGCGGGGAGGCCCAGTACTTC
abundance: NA; j_gene: TRBJ2-5; d_gene: TRBD1; v_gene: TRBV13; CDR3aa: CASSSFDREKTQYF; CDR3nt: TGTGCCAGCAGCTCCTTCGACAGGGAGAAGACCCAGTACTTC
abundance: NA; j_gene: TRBJ2-3; d_gene: NA; v_gene: TRBV25-1; CDR3aa: CASTEFTDTQYF; CDR3nt: TGTGCCAGCACGGAGTTCACAGATACGCAGTATTTT
abundance: NA; j_gene: TRBJ1-4; d_gene: NA; v_gene: TRBV20-1; CDR3aa: CSARDLGGSEKLFF; CDR3nt: TGCAGTGCTAGAGATCTCGGGGGGAGTGAAAAACTGTTTTTT
abundance: NA; j_gene: TRBJ2-7; d_gene: NA; v_gene: TRBV12-3/TRBV12-4; CDR3aa: CASSFGRVGNEQYF; CDR3nt: TGTGCCAGCAGTTTTGGAAGAGTGGGGAATGAGCAGTACTTC
abundance: few; j_gene: TRBJ1-5; d_gene: TRBD1; v_gene: TRBV4-3; CDR3aa: CASSQGFRDRRREINQPQHF; CDR3nt: TGCGCCAGCAGCCAAGGGTTTCGGGACAGGAGGAGAGAGATCAATCAGCCCCAGCATTTT
abundance: NA; j_gene: TRBJ2-1; d_gene: NA; v_gene: TRBV3-1; CDR3aa: CASGQVAPHEQFF; CDR3nt: TGTGCCAGCGGCCAAGTCGCTCCGCATGAGCAGTTCTTC
abundance: many; j_gene: TRBJ2-5; d_gene: TRBD2; v_gene: TRBV7-2; CDR3aa: CASSLLSGGLQETQYF; CDR3nt: TGTGCCAGCAGCTTACTGAGCGGGGGGCTCCAAGAGACCCAGTACTTC
abundance: many; j_gene: TRBJ2-4; d_gene: NA; v_gene: TRBV4-3; CDR3aa: CASSQHKGNIQYF; CDR3nt: TGCGCCAGCAGCCAACACAAAGGGAACATTCAGTACTTC
abundance: NA; j_gene: TRBJ2-2; d_gene: NA; v_gene: TRBV7-9; CDR3aa: CASSWGANTGELFF; CDR3nt: TGTGCCAGCAGCTGGGGGGCGAACACCGGGGAGCTGTTTTTT
abundance: many; j_gene: TRBJ2-3; d_gene: NA; v_gene: TRBV5-1; CDR3aa: CASDPEGVSTDTQYF; CDR3nt: TGCGCCAGCGACCCGGAGGGGGTGAGCACAGATACGCAGTATTTT
abundance: NA; j_gene: TRBJ2-1; d_gene: NA; v_gene: TRBV27; CDR3aa: CASSLSSGSRGEQFF; CDR3nt: TGTGCCAGCAGTTTATCCTCGGGCAGCAGGGGAGAGCAGTTCTTC
abundance: NA; j_gene: TRBJ2-7; d_gene: NA; v_gene: TRBV5-1; CDR3aa: CASSLGDSYRSYNGQYF; CDR3nt: TGCGCCAGCAGCTTGGGGGATAGTTATAGATCCTACAATGGGCAGTACTTC
abundance: NA; j_gene: TRBJ2-5; d_gene: TRBD2; v_gene: TRBV3-1; CDR3aa: CASSQAGGIQETQYF; CDR3nt: TGTGCCAGCAGCCAAGCCGGGGGGATACAAGAGACCCAGTACTTC
abundance: few; j_gene: TRBJ1-6; d_gene: NA; v_gene: TRBV9; CDR3aa: CASSPGGLNGSPLHF; CDR3nt: TGTGCCAGCAGCCCCGGCGGGTTAAATGGTTCACCCCTCCACTTT
abundance: NA; j_gene: TRBJ2-6; d_gene: NA; v_gene: TRBV4-3; CDR3aa: CASSQAPGANVLTF; CDR3nt: TGCGCCAGCAGCCAAGCCCCTGGGGCCAACGTCCTGACTTTC
abundance: NA; j_gene: TRBJ2-3; d_gene: NA; v_gene: TRBV6-5; CDR3aa: CASTPGAHTDTQYF; CDR3nt: TGTGCCAGCACCCCCGGGGCCCATACAGATACGCAGTATTTT
abundance: once; j_gene: TRBJ1-2; d_gene: NA; v_gene: TRBV19; CDR3aa: CASSIGEGYGYTF; CDR3nt: TGTGCCAGTAGTATAGGAGAAGGCTATGGCTACACCTTC
abundance: NA; j_gene: TRBJ2-3; d_gene: NA; v_gene: TRBV6-2/TRBV6-3; CDR3aa: CASSYPHPVLEETDTQYF; CDR3nt: TGTGCCAGCAGTTACCCTCATCCCGTTCTAGAAGAGACAGATACGCAGTATTTT
abundance: NA; j_gene: TRBJ2-5; d_gene: NA; v_gene: TRBV27; CDR3aa: CASSFGESETQYF; CDR3nt: TGTGCCAGCAGTTTTGGCGAGTCGGAGACCCAGTACTTC
abundance: NA; j_gene: TRBJ1-6; d_gene: TRBD1; v_gene: TRBV4-2; CDR3aa: CASSQAPGQGNSPLHF; CDR3nt: TGTGCCAGCAGCCAAGCCCCGGGACAGGGGAATTCACCCCTCCACTTT